The rows below give T cell receptor beta chains drawn from one sample of a study of cytomegalovirus exposure and HLA in healthy donors. Some clones are missing from TCRdb's copy, which holds only in-frame ones; the method was immunoSEQ multiplex PCR. Seen here are about 120,000 clones, around 77% observed once, and the top ten hold 9.5% to 13%. Material: PBMCs. These receptors all come from a middle-aged man in good health and CMV-seropositive. Both conserved end residues are part of each CDR3. D genes are given only for firm matches. Not all rows give a size; the values are once, few, many and, for expanded clones, a class.

TRBD1 TRBJ1-1 TRBV7-2 NA TGTGCCAGCAGCCCCCCCGGGACAGCGAACACTGAAGCTTTCTTT CASSPPGTANTEAFF
TRBD1 TRBJ2-7 TRBV27 NA TGTGCCAGCAGCCGGACAGGGAAAACCTCCCTCGAGCAGTACTTC CASSRTGKTSLEQYF
TRBD1 TRBJ1-2 TRBV27 NA TGTGCCAGCAGCAGACAGGGAGAGGGAAACTATGGCTACACCTTC CASSRQGEGNYGYTF
NA TRBJ1-2 TRBV5-5 NA TGTGCCAGCAGCTTGGAAGGAGCTAACTATGGCTACACCTTC CASSLEGANYGYTF
NA TRBJ2-7 TRBV6-6 NA TGTGCCAGCAGTTACTCGATTTCTGGGGCGATGAACGAGCAGTACTTC CASSYSISGAMNEQYF
NA TRBJ2-7 TRBV7-2 NA TGTGCCAGCAGCCCCCGGATGGGGGGGGGCGAGTACTTC CASSPRMGGGEYF
NA TRBJ2-1 TRBV5-1 NA TGCGCCAGCAGCTTGGGACAGGCATACAATGAGCAGTTCTTC CASSLGQAYNEQFF
TRBD2 TRBJ2-7 TRBV5-6 NA TGTGCCAGCAGCCCGCTTAGCGGGGCCTACTACGAGCAGTACTTC CASSPLSGAYYEQYF
NA TRBJ1-1 TRBV5-6 NA TGTGCCAGCAGCTTGCCCAACGTAGTGGGGGCTATTGGAGCTTTCTTT CASSLPNVVGAIGAFF
NA TRBJ1-3 TRBV7-9 NA TGTTCCAGCAGCTACTCGGGCTCTGGAAACACCATATATTTT CSSSYSGSGNTIYF
NA TRBJ2-2 TRBV7-6 NA TGTGCCAGCAGCTTAGACAGGGCCACCGGGGAGCTGTTTTTT CASSLDRATGELFF
NA TRBJ2-7 TRBV28 NA TGTGCCAGCAGTCAGGGGCTTCGGGAGCAGTACTTC CASSQGLREQYF
NA TRBJ1-6 TRBV19 NA TGTGCCAGACGACTGGTTTCACCCCTCCACTTT CARRLVSPLHF
NA TRBJ2-2 TRBV27 once TGTGCCAGCAGTTTACGCACAACGAACACCGGGGAGCTGTTTTTT CASSLRTTNTGELFF
TRBD1 TRBJ1-6 TRBV15 once TGTGCCACCAGCAGAGGAGGGGGCAGGGCTAATTCACCCCTCCACTTT CATSRGGGRANSPLHF